The T cell receptor (beta chain) under discussion was sequenced for a study of CD8+ T cells in alopecia areata. The wider study: Scalp area affected, as a percentage, set the severity score of treated patients. Regarding the study as a whole: Scalp and blood samples kept many expanded lesional clones throughout tofacitinib.

Once RNA had been extracted, it was reverse transcribed into cDNA to act as the sequencing template. Assay used: immunoSEQ multiplex PCR; TCRdb lists only in-frame clones, some missing. Here the sample spans some 42,000 clones, over 85% being singletons. The CDR3 consists of 14 residues. Germline CDR1 SGHVS, CDR2 FNYEAQ. Treatment: oral pan-JAK inhibitor, 5-10 mg twice daily. Patients with alopecia areata provided lesional scalp punch biopsies as well as peripheral blood. Points on this clone: The antigen is undetermined. A junction boundary mismatches the germline segment, possibly from a read error.

The clonotype was recovered from a human donor with alopecia areata. The source was CD8+ T cells sorted from blood, collected at week 24, from a patient treated with tofacitinib. This chain connects TRBV7-6 to TRBJ2-3; D is perhaps TRBD1 (5 bases). In DNA form, the CDR3 reads TGTGCCAGCAGCCAGGGCTATAGCACAGATATGCAGTATTTT. This sequence encodes CASSQGYSTDMQYF.